This entry is about one T cell receptor (beta chain). This specimen belongs to a study of control samples from healthy donors and cancer patients. Method: immunoSEQ multiplex PCR; TCRdb's copy keeps in-frame clones and lacks some. The table has tens of thousands of clones, about 85% seen once. This TCR was recovered from a woman in her seventies in good health. The sample was blood.

This chain's CDR3 is CASSSVGTEAFF. In DNA, the CDR3 is TGTGCCAGCAGTTCCGTTGGCACTGAAGCTTTCTTT. The chain is built from TRBV6-2 or TRBV6-3 and TRBJ1-1; D is unclear. The germline V gene has CDR1 MNHEY and CDR2 SVGEGT. This CDR3 comprises 12 residues. V dropped 4 bases and J dropped 4 bases, with 7 bases sitting between them.